This is a list of T cell receptor beta chains from one sample in a study of CD8+ T cells in alopecia areata. The assay was immunoSEQ multiplex PCR, and TCRdb's table has in-frame clones only and misses some. The sample includes roughly 110,000 clones, 55% to 60% of them seen just once. Sequencing used CD4+ T cells sorted from blood, obtained at week 24, from a patient treated with tofacitinib. These receptors were obtained from a human donor with alopecia areata. CDR3s include the opening cysteine and the closing phenylalanine or tryptophan. The order of the fields is CDR3 length, J gene, D gene, clone size, V gene, CDR3 DNA, CDR3 protein. A D gene is named only where the DNA matches it firmly. Rows may omit the clone size; those that give it use once, few, many or a size class.

15 | TRBJ2-7 | TRBD1 | few | TRBV7-2 | TGTGCCAGCAGCCTCAGGGGGACAGGGGGCTACGAGCAGTACTTC | CASSLRGTGGYEQYF
13 | TRBJ2-3 | TRBD1 | few | TRBV27 | TGTGCCAGCAGTTTATCGTCGGACAGGCCCCTGAGATTT | CASSLSSDRPLRF
14 | TRBJ1-2 | NA | NA | TRBV10-3 | TGTGCCATCAGTGAGTCGATCGGTAACTATGGCTACACCTTC | CAISESIGNYGYTF
15 | TRBJ1-2 | NA | NA | TRBV14 | TGTGCCAGCAGCCAAGCCAGGGGAGGAAACTATGGCTACACCTTC | CASSQARGGNYGYTF
15 | TRBJ1-6 | TRBD1 | NA | TRBV30 | TGTGCCTTTAGACAGGGGGCTTCCTATAATTCACCCCTCCACTTT | CAFRQGASYNSPLHF
14 | TRBJ1-2 | NA | NA | TRBV29-1 | TGCAGCGTTGACCCGTCGGGGGCTGGCTATGGCTACACCTTC | CSVDPSGAGYGYTF
14 | TRBJ1-1 | NA | NA | TRBV7-9 | TGTGCCAGCAGCTTCGAACGGAGGAACACTGAAGCTTTCTTT | CASSFERRNTEAFF
14 | TRBJ2-7 | NA | once | TRBV5-8 | TGTGCCAGCAGCCGGCCGGGGAGCGCCTACGAGCAGTACTTC | CASSRPGSAYEQYF
15 | TRBJ1-6 | TRBD1 | NA | TRBV29-1 | TGCAGCGTCATACCTCCCGGGACAGGCCGGGGGGCCCTCCACTTT | CSVIPPGTGRGALHF
15 | TRBJ2-2 | TRBD2 | NA | TRBV29-1 | TGCAGCGCCCACCTAGCGGGGGCCCGCACCGGGGAGCTGTTTTTT | CSAHLAGARTGELFF
11 | TRBJ2-7 | NA | few | TRBV29-1 | TGCAGCGTTGCCACAGACTACGAGCAGTACTTC | CSVATDYEQYF
15 | TRBJ2-1 | TRBD2 | few | TRBV5-1 | TGCGCCAGCAGCTTTAGCGGGGAAGCCTACAATGAGCAGTTCTTC | CASSFSGEAYNEQFF
11 | TRBJ2-7 | NA | NA | TRBV5-1 | TGCGCCAGCAGCTTCAGGGGCGAGCAGTACTTC | CASSFRGEQYF
16 | TRBJ1-2 | NA | NA | TRBV5-6 | TGTGCCAGCAGCTTGAACCTTGGGCTGGGGACTTATGGCTACACCTTC | CASSLNLGLGTYGYTF
13 | TRBJ2-5 | NA | NA | TRBV29-1 | TGCAGCGTTGGTAGGGGCACGGGGGAGACCCAGTACTTC | CSVGRGTGETQYF
14 | TRBJ2-5 | TRBD1 | NA | TRBV7-2 | TGTGCCAGCAGCTCGGGACAGCTGAAGGCGACCCAGTACTTC | CASSSGQLKATQYF
12 | TRBJ2-1 | NA | NA | TRBV7-8 | TGTGCCAGCAGCTCCACAATCAATGAGCAGTTCTTC | CASSSTINEQFF
14 | TRBJ2-7 | NA | once | TRBV4-3 | TGCGCCAGCAGCCAAGCTCAGGGGTCCTACGAGCAGTACTTC | CASSQAQGSYEQYF
12 | TRBJ1-2 | NA | NA | TRBV11-2 | TGTGCCAGCAGCTTCTCGGGCTATGGCTACACCTTC | CASSFSGYGYTF
16 | TRBJ1-1 | NA | few | TRBV5-6 | TGTGCCAGCAGCTTGCCGGGGGCAGGGTCGAACACTGAAGCTTTCTTT | CASSLPGAGSNTEAFF
16 | TRBJ1-2 | TRBD1 | few | TRBV4-1 | TGCGCCAGCAGCCAATTCAACCAGGGGGCGAACTATGGCTACACCTTC | CASSQFNQGANYGYTF
14 | TRBJ2-5 | TRBD2 | NA | TRBV6-5 | TGTGCCAGCAGTTACTGGGGGGGGCAAGAGACCCAGTACTTC | CASSYWGGQETQYF
15 | TRBJ2-1 | NA | NA | TRBV4-2 | TGTGCCAGCAGCCAAGAGGACACTTCCTACAATGAGCAGTTCTTC | CASSQEDTSYNEQFF